The 7 T cell receptor beta chains in this list originate from one sample, sequenced in a study of shared clonotypes between healthy human individuals. Clones were sequenced by immunoSEQ multiplex PCR, and TCRdb holds only the in-frame ones, with some missing. The sample has about 1 million clones, 65% to 80% seen once; the top ten hold 1.4% to 1.5%. Sequenced material: memory CD4+ T cells sorted from blood. As for subset: CD45RA-negative fraction. The receptors were sampled from a man in his late teens or twenties in good health.

The chain is built from TRBV7-8 and TRBJ1-5; 7 bases are a match to TRBD1. CDR1 and CDR2 (germline): SGHVS, FQNEAQ. The CDR3 runs to 15 residues. V lost 5 bases, J lost 6 bases, and 10 bases stayed unmatched. The CDR3 region is CASSPGTALGQPQHF. The CDR3 nucleotides are TGTGCCAGCAGCCCAGGGACAGCTTTAGGTCAGCCCCAGCATTTT.

The chain combines TRBV27 with TRBJ1-4; TRBD1 agrees at 8 bases. V shed 4 bases and J 0 bases; nucleotides not matched to a gene: 7. This CDR3 region has 17 residues. Germline CDR1 MNHEY, CDR2 SMNVEV (reference sequence). CDR3 residues: CASSSDRGFATNEKLFF. The CDR3 coding sequence is TGTGCCAGCAGTTCCGACAGGGGATTCGCAACTAATGAAAAACTGTTTTTT.

This chain connects TRBV6-6 to TRBJ2-1; 8 bases agree with TRBD1. Losses at the gene ends were 2 bases for V and 7 bases for J; bases not matched to a gene: 7. Germline V lookup: CDR1 MNHNY, CDR2 SVGAGI (reference sequence). CDR3 length equals 15 residues. CDR3 in amino acids: CASSYPRGQWNEQFF. CDR3 coding DNA: TGTGCCAGCAGTTACCCCAGGGGGCAGTGGAATGAGCAGTTCTTC.

This clone was seen once. The chain carries TRBV12-2 and TRBJ2-5; the table's D gene call, TRBD2, was not cross checked with the DNA. TRBV12-2 is marked as a pseudogene. The CDR3 totals 16 residues. The DNA for the CDR3 is TGTGCAAGTCGCAATCGCACGGGGGGGCCGCGGAAGACCCAGTACTTC. Its protein product is CASRNRTGGPRKTQYF.

This sequence joins TRBV6-1 and TRBJ1-2; D not resolved. Germline V gene lookup returns CDR1 MNHNS and CDR2 SASEGT. V lost 8 bases, J lost 8 bases, and 12 bases lay in between. The CDR3 is 11 residues long. CDR3: CASRTESGYTF. Written as DNA, the CDR3 is TGTGCCAGCCGAACGGAGAGCGGCTACACCTTC.

In its sample, this clone was seen once. The chain has TRBV6-1 and TRBJ1-6, with D uncertain. Germline V gene lookup returns CDR1 MNHNS and CDR2 SASEGT. The V and J ends lost 2 bases and 5 bases respectively, with 16 bases between them. The CDR3 sequence is 17 residues long. CDR3 in amino acids: CASSEKAPGFDNSPLHF. CDR3 nucleotide sequence: TGTGCCAGCAGTGAAAAGGCGCCCGGGTTCGATAATTCACCCCTCCACTTT.

This clone appeared many times. The V gene is TRBV30, the J gene TRBJ2-3; TRBD1 aligns across 7 bases. This CDR3 has 13 amino acids. With 2 bases clipped from V and 4 bases from J, the junction kept 3 bases outside the gene matches. Germline loops: CDR1 GTSNPN, CDR2 SVGIG (reference sequence). The CDR3 region is CAWSRGQADTQYF. CDR3 DNA sequence: TGTGCCTGGAGTAGGGGGCAGGCAGATACGCAGTATTTT.